This T cell receptor (beta chain) stems from a study of T cell responses to AZD1222 COVID-19 vaccine. The repertoire was sequenced with immunoSEQ multiplex PCR; TCRdb's copy has only in-frame clones and lacks some. The data show roughly 160,000 clones, around 90% seen once. The germline V gene encodes CDR1 LGHNA and CDR2 YSLEER. The CDR3 runs to 17 residues. Trimming stripped 2 bases from V and 2 bases from J, with 19 bases between. This material consisted of peripheral blood, taken 28 days after the second AZD1222 dose. The chain joins TRBV4-3 to TRBJ2-7; perhaps D is TRBD1 or TRBD2 (6 bases each). The receptor was derived from an adult who received the AZD1222 COVID-19 vaccine. CDR3: CASSQQGGGVLAYEQYF. The CDR3 bases are TGCGCCAGCAGCCAACAAGGGGGAGGTGTTTTGGCCTACGAGCAGTACTTC.